This entry features one T cell receptor (beta chain) sequence. What it binds is unknown. This record belongs to a study of identical twins' blood T cells. Turning to the study itself: Roughly 6 alpha and about six beta libraries together yielded some 50 million reads.

The V and J ends lost 4 bases and 2 bases respectively, with 12 bases between them. The germline gives CDR1 DFQATT, CDR2 SNEGSKA (reference sequence). The CDR3 consists of 14 residues. Study results and caveats: Shared environment remains a possible cause of twin similarity.

Both ends of each TCR cDNA library bore sample-specific barcodes. Via MiXCR, TCRdb re-called the 5' RACE reads, giving one row per CDR3 protein. The sample records roughly 380,000 distinct CDR3 sequences, over 25% being singletons. The sequence was obtained from a woman aged 18 to 55 in good health. Material for sequencing was PBMCs. The gene calls are TRBV20-1 and TRBJ1-3; D is unclear. CDR3 coding DNA: TGCAGTGCTACGACACCTCAGACTGGAAACACCATATATTTT. Translation gives CSATTPQTGNTIYF.